The clone carrying this T cell receptor (beta chain) was seen a handful of times. As yet, its antigen is unknown. The data were taken from a study of CD8+ T cells in alopecia areata. For the study at large: Treated patients received severity scores based on the percentage of scalp area affected.

RNA was isolated and reverse transcribed to cDNA, the sequencing template. This table comes from immunoSEQ multiplex PCR, and its TCRdb copy is limited to in-frame clones, with some not included. In the table there are hundreds of thousands of clones, just over 65% of which are singletons. General study findings and limits: The study also sequences resident alphabeta T cells of normal skin in scalp samples. Uncertainty remains about how baseline CD8+ expansion links to response, with one nonresponder.

Germline values: CDR1 SQVTM, CDR2 ANQGSEA. Trimming removed 7 bases at V and 4 bases at J, with 13 bases between. CDR3 length: 12 residues. Treatment in this sample: oral pan-JAK inhibitor, 5-10 mg twice daily. Samples from alopecia areata patients were lesional scalp punch biopsies and peripheral blood. This chain links TRBV29-1 with TRBJ1-2; D is possibly TRBD1 (6 bases). The sequencing here drew on CD4+ T cells sorted from blood, taken at week 44, from a patient treated with tofacitinib. The source is a human donor with alopecia areata. The CDR3 coding sequence is TGCAGCGGTTACAGGGAACCCTATGGCTACACCTTC. Translating gives CSGYREPYGYTF.